This T cell receptor (beta chain) was sequenced for a study of shared clonotypes between healthy human individuals. Across the study: The people who gave samples were a couple of women and a few men aged 18 to 49. Each donor had three CD4 naive, three CD4 memory, two CD8 naive and one CD8 memory plate.

The data were produced by immunoSEQ multiplex PCR, yet TCRdb's version contains in-frame clones alone and is incomplete. The data contain approximately 2.5 million clones, 90% to 95% of them singletons. Both subsets, CD45RA+ naive and CD45RA-negative memory, were split from the CD4+ cells. V was trimmed by 4 bases and J by 2 bases, leaving 11 bases between them. The CDR3 spans 14 residues. The V gene's germline CDR1 is MNHEY and CDR2 SVGAGI. The sample consisted of naive CD4+ T cells from PBMCs. Specified subset: CD45RA+ positively selected. The chain carries TRBV6-5 and TRBJ1-2; no reliable D call. The origin of this receptor is a man between 18 and 29 years old in good health. Some clones in this sample may be carry-over from other donors' samples. CDR3 amino acids: CASSSAGRNYGYTF. CDR3 DNA sequence: TGTGCCAGCAGTTCGGCGGGCAGGAACTATGGCTACACCTTC.